The rows below give T cell receptor beta chains drawn from one sample of a study of T cell responses to AZD1222 COVID-19 vaccine. The data were produced by immunoSEQ multiplex PCR, yet TCRdb's version contains in-frame clones alone and is incomplete. The data hold 100,000 to 150,000 clones, with around nine tenths observed a single time. The material sequenced was peripheral blood, taken on day 0 of AZD1222 vaccination. These receptors were collected from an adult in good health. Both conserved end residues are part of each CDR3. The order of the fields is V gene, J gene, CDR3 protein.

TRBV19	TRBJ2-1	CASSGGTSGIYNEQFF
TRBV10-2	TRBJ1-1	CASRSVSGGRDTEAFF
TRBV2	TRBJ2-5	CASRGTDQETQYF
TRBV14	TRBJ2-2	CASSQGVFGRGNTGELFF
TRBV11-2	TRBJ1-2	CASSLAGQDGYTF
TRBV9	TRBJ1-5	CASSSRYSLEPQHF
TRBV15	TRBJ2-1	CATSRRSGTGGDEQFF
TRBV20-1	TRBJ2-1	CSASIAGVSYNEQFF
TRBV2	TRBJ1-3	CASRAMTGVSGNTIYF
TRBV28	TRBJ1-5	CASSKGHQPQHF
TRBV5-1	TRBJ1-4	CASSRTGSTNEKLFF
TRBV7-8	TRBJ1-2	CASSLAWGTSYGYTF
TRBV25-1	TRBJ1-2	CASSGHYGYTF
TRBV27	TRBJ2-5	CASSPIGETQYF
TRBV21-1	TRBJ1-3	CASSKQGNGNTIYF
TRBV6-1	TRBJ2-2	CASSAPGGSGRAGNTGELFF
TRBV3-1/TRBV3-2	TRBJ1-3	CASSRPPGSGNTIYF
TRBV14	TRBJ1-3	CASSPQGLGNTIYF
TRBV11-2	TRBJ1-3	CASSGTTGNTIYF
TRBV2	TRBJ2-7	CASSERRYEQYF
TRBV2	TRBJ1-2	CASKVNYGYTF
TRBV21-1	TRBJ2-7	CASSRVGKGLPFSYEQYF
TRBV11-2	TRBJ2-7	CASSDTGFYEQYF
TRBV7-9	TRBJ2-1	CASSLVRSYNEQFF
TRBV5-4	TRBJ2-2	CASSPGGMGGTGELFF
TRBV15	TRBJ2-7	CATSRDLSFWLAGNYEQYF
TRBV28	TRBJ1-4	CASSPRQGNNEKLFF
TRBV6-5	TRBJ1-2	CATRYGTAYGYTF
TRBV9	TRBJ2-3	CASSPRDYTLDTQYF
TRBV5-8	TRBJ1-5	CASSSSRGRNNQPQHF
TRBV29-1	TRBJ2-7	CSVAGGWSSYEQYF
TRBV12-3/TRBV12-4	TRBJ1-2	CASSLPPNYGYTF
TRBV30	TRBJ1-1	CAWDLRDRVKTEAFF
TRBV10-3	TRBJ1-1	CAIRTGVGTEAFF
TRBV28	TRBJ1-2	CASSLSPGVHGYTF
TRBV2	TRBJ2-7	CASSAPLAESSYEQYF
TRBV7-8	TRBJ1-6	CASSLAQGNNSPLHF
TRBV5-6	TRBJ2-7	CASSLEVGVYEQYF
TRBV5-1	TRBJ2-3	CASSGRVADTDTQYF
TRBV24-1	TRBJ1-2	CATSDPSFGYGYTF
TRBV5-1	TRBJ1-2	CASSLAQGAKGYTF
TRBV14	TRBJ2-1	CASSHRAGLNNEQFF
TRBV19	TRBJ1-2	CASSSQWGPIGYGYTF
TRBV5-1	TRBJ2-3	CASNRVGSPADTQYF
TRBV19	TRBJ1-1	CASTTRDRFRPPQTEAFF
TRBV7-9	TRBJ2-5	CASSPIHAGDQETQYF